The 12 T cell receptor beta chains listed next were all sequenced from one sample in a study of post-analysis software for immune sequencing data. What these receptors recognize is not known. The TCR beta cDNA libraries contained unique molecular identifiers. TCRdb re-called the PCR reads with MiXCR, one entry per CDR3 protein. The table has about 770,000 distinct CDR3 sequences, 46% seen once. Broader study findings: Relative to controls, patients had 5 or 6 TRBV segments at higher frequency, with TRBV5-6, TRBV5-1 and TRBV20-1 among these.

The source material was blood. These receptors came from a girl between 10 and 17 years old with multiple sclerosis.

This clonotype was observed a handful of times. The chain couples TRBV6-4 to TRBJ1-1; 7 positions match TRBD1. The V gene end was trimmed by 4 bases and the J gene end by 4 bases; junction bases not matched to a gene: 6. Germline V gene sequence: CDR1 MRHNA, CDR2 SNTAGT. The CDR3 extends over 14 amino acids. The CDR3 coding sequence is TGTGCCAGCAGTGCCACAGGGGAGGGCACTGAAGCTTTCTTT. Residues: CASSATGEGTEAFF.

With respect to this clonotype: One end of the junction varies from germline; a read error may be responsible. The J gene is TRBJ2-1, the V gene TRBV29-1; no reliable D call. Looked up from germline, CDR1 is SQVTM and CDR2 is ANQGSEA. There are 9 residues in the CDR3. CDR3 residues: CSVSDEQFF. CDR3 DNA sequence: TGCAGCGTTAGTGATGAACAGTTCTTC.

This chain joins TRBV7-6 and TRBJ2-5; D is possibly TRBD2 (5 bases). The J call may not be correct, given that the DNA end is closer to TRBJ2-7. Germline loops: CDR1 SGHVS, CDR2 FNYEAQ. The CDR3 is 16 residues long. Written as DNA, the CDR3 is TGTGCCAGCAGCCCGAGCGGTGGGGTTATACGCTACGAGCAGTACTTC. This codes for CASSPSGGVIRYEQYF.

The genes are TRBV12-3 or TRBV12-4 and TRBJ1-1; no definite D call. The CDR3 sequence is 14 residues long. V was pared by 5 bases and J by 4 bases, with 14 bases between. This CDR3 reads CASSPPAVGTEAFF. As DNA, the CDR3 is TGTGCCAGCAGTCCCCCCGCGGTAGGCACTGAAGCTTTCTTT.

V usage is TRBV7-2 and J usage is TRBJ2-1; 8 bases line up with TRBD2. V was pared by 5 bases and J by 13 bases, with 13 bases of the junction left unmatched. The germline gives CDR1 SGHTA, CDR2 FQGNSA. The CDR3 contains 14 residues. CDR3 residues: CASSQTLAGLPQFF. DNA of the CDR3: TGTGCCAGCAGCCAAACCTTAGCGGGATTGCCCCAGTTCTTC. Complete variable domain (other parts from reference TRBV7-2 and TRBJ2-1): GAGVSQSPSNKVTEKGKDVELRCDPISGHTALYWYRQSLGQGLEFLIYFQGNSAPDKSGLPSDRFSAERTGGSVSTLTIQRTQQEDSAVYLCASSQTLAGLPQFFGPGTRLTVL.

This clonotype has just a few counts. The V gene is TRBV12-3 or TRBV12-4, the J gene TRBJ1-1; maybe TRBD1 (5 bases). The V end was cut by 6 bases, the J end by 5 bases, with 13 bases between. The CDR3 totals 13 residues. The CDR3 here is CASSPRRGTEAFF. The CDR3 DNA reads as TGTGCCAGCAGCCCTAGGAGGGGTACTGAAGCTTTCTTT.

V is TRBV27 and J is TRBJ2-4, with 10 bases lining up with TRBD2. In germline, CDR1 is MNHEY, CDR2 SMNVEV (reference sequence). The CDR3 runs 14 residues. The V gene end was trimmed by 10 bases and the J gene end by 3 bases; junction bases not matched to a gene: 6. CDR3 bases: TGTGCCACGAGGACTAGCGGTCACAAAAACATTCAGTACTTC. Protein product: CATRTSGHKNIQYF.

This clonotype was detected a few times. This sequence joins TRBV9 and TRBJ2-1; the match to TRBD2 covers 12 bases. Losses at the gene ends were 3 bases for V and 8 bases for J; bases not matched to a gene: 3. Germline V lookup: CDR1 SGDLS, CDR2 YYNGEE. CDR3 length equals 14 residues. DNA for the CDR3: TGTGCCAGCAGCGGGACTAGCGGGAACCATGAGCAGTTCTTC. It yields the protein CASSGTSGNHEQFF.

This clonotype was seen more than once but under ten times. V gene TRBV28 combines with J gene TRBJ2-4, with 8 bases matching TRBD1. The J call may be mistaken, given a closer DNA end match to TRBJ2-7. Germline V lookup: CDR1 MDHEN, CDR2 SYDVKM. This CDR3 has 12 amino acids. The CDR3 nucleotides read TGTGCCAGCACCCGCAGGGGGCACGAGCAGTACTTC. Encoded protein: CASTRRGHEQYF.

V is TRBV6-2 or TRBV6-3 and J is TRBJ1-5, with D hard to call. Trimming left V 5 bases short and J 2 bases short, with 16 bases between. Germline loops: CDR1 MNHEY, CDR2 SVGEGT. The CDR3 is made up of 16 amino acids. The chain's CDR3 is CASSPWTAFGNQPQHF. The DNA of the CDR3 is TGTGCCAGCAGTCCCTGGACGGCCTTTGGCAATCAGCCCCAGCATTTT.

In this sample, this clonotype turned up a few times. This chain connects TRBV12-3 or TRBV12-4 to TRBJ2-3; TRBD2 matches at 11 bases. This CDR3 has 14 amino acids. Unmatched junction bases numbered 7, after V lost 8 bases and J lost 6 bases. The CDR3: CASRRASGRDTQYF. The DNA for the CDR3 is TGTGCCAGCCGGAGGGCTAGCGGGAGGGATACGCAGTATTTT.

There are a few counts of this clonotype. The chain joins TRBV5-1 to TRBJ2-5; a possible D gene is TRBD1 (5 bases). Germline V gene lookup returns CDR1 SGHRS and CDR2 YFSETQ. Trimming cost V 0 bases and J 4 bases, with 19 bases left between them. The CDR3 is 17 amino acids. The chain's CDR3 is CASSLGTRQSPSETQYF. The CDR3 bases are TGCGCCAGCAGCTTGGGGACACGCCAAAGCCCTTCAGAGACCCAGTACTTC.